This TCR beta chain was retrieved from a study of blood T cell repertoires in COVID-19 (TCRdb year 2020). General notes on the study: Samples from collaborators originated in the United States, Italy and Spain and spanned both the acute and convalescent phases of COVID-19. The material from the prospective study consisted of cDNA or gDNA derived from T cells, B-cell-depleted T cells, or PBMCs. Deeply sampled blood TCRbeta repertoires from subjects exposed to, actively infected with, or recovered from COVID-19 were included in the dataset. The repertoires were made available in a free public database intended to serve as a resource for research on the immune response to SARS-CoV-2. Samples came from the ongoing ImmuneRACE study (first 160 participants) plus 1,254 subjects from 6 global collaborators. Sample metadata almost always included a de-identified subject ID, COVID-19 status, age in years and sex. Where available, HLA class I and class II types were obtained from metadata supplied by the sample provider rather than from assay-based typing.

The study at large found these results: The quantity of clinical and demographic metadata differed by source and by participant and was supplied without curation.

Clipping removes 5 bases from V and 4 bases from J, with 9 as the unmatched junction base count. CDR1 and CDR2 were assigned from the germline V gene as SGDLS and YYNGEE. Measured from the cysteine to the phenylalanine, the CDR3 is 15 residues long. Of the read, only the CDR3 DNA is kept; its 45 bases are in frame from base 1. With respect to this clone: The target of this receptor is not known. No base quality values were provided; no much bigger clone lies one nucleotide off.

Samples from volunteer blood donors who had recovered from COVID-19 were contributed by a second Seattle source. The collaborating institutions used their own protocols to collect whole blood in K2EDTA tubes. Collaborator samples were shipped for TCRbeta analysis as frozen whole blood, isolated PBMCs, or DNA extracted from either sample type. TCRbeta CDR3 regions were amplified from genomic DNA by means of the immunoSEQ Assay, a bias-controlled multiplex PCR. Concerning the study's data processing: The number of nucleated cells in each sample was estimated from the amplification of reference gene primers within the assay. To quantify the absolute abundance of each unique TCRbeta CDR3 rearrangement, sequence reads were collapsed and filtered. For each sample, productive Simpson clonality was calculated as the square root of Simpson's diversity index over productive rearrangements. TCRdb took over this immuneACCESS table, retaining in-frame rearrangements with V and J assigned. Such tables are incomplete; in checked studies, under half of the missing clones stem from an unresolved V gene, and the remainder is unexplained. The V and J calls and clone size come from that table; D and trimming were worked out from the DNA. Recorded for this sample are about 260,000 clones; about 85% of them occurred a single time. The ten largest clones capture about 2.2% of the sample.

This clonotype was obtained from a woman between 50 and 59 years old who had recovered from COVID-19. The receptor chain draws on TRBV9 and TRBJ2-1; the central 7 bases match TRBD2. What was sequenced was peripheral blood. In nucleotide form, the sequence is TGTGCCAGCAGTGCCCTAGCGGAACTTTACAATGAGCAGTTCTTC. Its amino acids are CASSALAELYNEQFF.